Presented here are 3 T cell receptor beta chains from one specimen sequenced in a study of response to subunit inactivated influenza vaccine. From the RT-PCR reads, TCRdb called clonotypes with MiXCR, one entry per CDR3 protein. Counted here are 530,000 or so distinct CDR3 sequences, 13% to 15% occurring once; the ten biggest clones make up over 8.5%. Specimen: PBMCs from blood, collected about 13 days after vaccination. These receptors came from a man aged 45 to 65 who received an inactivated influenza vaccine.

This clonotype appeared many times. The chain has TRBV10-3 and TRBJ1-1; tentative D call: TRBD1 (5 bases). CDR1 is ENHRY, CDR2 SYGVKD, per germline. The CDR3 contains 15 residues. Trimming took 0 bases from V and 7 from J, leaving 15 bases between them. The CDR3 nucleotides are TGTGCCATCAGTGAGTCATTAGGGACCTGGGGTGAAGCTTTCTTT. It codes for CAISESLGTWGEAFF.

The table lists this clonotype with many counts. This CDR3 reads CASSLFGAPEAFF. The CDR3 region has the DNA TGTGCCAGCAGCTTGTTCGGGGCCCCTGAAGCTTTCTTT. The rearrangement links TRBV5-5 to TRBJ1-1; D might be TRBD1 (5 bases). The length of the CDR3 is 13 residues. V lost 1 base and J 6 bases, leaving 10 bases between the germline ends. CDR1 SGHKS and CDR2 YYEKEE come from the germline V gene (reference sequence). Full variable domain (outside the CDR3, taken from reference TRBV5-5 and TRBJ1-1): DAGVTQSPTHLIKTRGQQVTLRCSPISGHKSVSWYQQVLGQGPQFIFQYYEKEERGRGNFPDRFSARQFPNYSSELNVNALLLGDSALYLCASSLFGAPEAFFGQGTRLTVV.

The chain joins TRBV4-2 to TRBJ2-7, with D tentatively TRBD1 (6 bases). Germline V gene lookup returns CDR1 LGHNA and CDR2 YNFKEQ. Trimming cost V 2 bases and J 5 bases, with 13 bases left between them. The CDR3 totals 14 residues. CDR3 nucleotides: TGTGCCAGCAGCCAACTATTCCCAGGGGACGAGCAGTACTTC. As protein: CASSQLFPGDEQYF.